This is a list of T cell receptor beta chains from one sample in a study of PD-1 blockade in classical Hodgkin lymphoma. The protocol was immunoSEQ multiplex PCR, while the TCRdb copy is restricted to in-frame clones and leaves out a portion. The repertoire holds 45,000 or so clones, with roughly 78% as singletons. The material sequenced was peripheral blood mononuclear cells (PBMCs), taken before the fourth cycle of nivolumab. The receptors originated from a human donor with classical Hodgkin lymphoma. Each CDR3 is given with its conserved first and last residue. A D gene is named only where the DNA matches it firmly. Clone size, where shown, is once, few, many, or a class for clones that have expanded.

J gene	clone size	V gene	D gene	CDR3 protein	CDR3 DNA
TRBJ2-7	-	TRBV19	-	CASSNGRISYEQYF	TGTGCCAGTAGTAACGGACGGATCTCCTACGAGCAGTACTTC
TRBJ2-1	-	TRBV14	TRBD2	CASSHLAPSGGHGNEQFF	TGTGCCAGCAGCCACCTTGCACCTAGCGGGGGGCACGGCAATGAGCAGTTCTTC
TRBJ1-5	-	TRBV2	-	CASSEGGVKQPQHF	TGTGCCAGCAGTGAAGGTGGGGTAAAGCAGCCCCAGCATTTT
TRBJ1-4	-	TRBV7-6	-	CASSLGQGYEKLFF	TGTGCCAGCAGCTTAGGCCAGGGTTATGAAAAACTGTTTTTT
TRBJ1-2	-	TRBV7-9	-	CASSLAFHGYTF	TGTGCCAGCAGCTTAGCGTTCCATGGCTACACCTTC
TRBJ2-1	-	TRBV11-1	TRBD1	CASSYRGPGNEQFF	TGTGCCAGCAGCTACAGGGGGCCTGGCAATGAGCAGTTCTTC
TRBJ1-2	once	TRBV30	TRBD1	CAWSASDRGYGYTF	TGTGCCTGGAGTGCCTCAGACAGGGGATATGGCTACACCTTC
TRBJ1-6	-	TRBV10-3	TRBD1	CAIRTGQNSPLHF	TGTGCCATCAGAACGGGACAGAATTCACCCCTCCACTTT
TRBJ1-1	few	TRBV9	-	CASSPGFTEAFF	TGTGCCAGCAGCCCTGGTTTCACTGAAGCTTTCTTT
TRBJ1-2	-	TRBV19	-	CASNPRGGNPYGYTF	TGTGCCAGTAATCCTAGGGGGGGAAACCCCTATGGCTACACCTTC
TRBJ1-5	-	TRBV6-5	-	CASSVDPSNQPQHF	TGTGCCAGCAGCGTAGACCCTAGCAATCAGCCCCAGCATTTT
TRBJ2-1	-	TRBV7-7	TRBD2	CASSLAGGNDNEQFF	TGTGCCAGCAGCTTGGCCGGGGGGAACGACAATGAGCAGTTCTTC
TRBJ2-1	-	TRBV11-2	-	CASSRLGGGSSSYNEQFF	TGTGCCAGCAGCCGCTTAGGTGGGGGGTCTAGCTCCTACAATGAGCAGTTCTTC
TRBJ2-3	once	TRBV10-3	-	CAISDKGMSTDTQYF	TGTGCCATCAGTGACAAGGGGATGAGCACAGATACGCAGTATTTT
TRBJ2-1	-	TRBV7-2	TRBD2	CASSFEAGSYNEQFF	TGTGCCAGCAGCTTCGAAGCGGGGTCATACAATGAGCAGTTCTTC